This T cell receptor beta chain appears in the sequencing data of a study of early T cells in non-severe SARS-CoV-2 infection. About the research overall: Sequencing targeted bulk RNA from unsorted whole blood, leaving chains unpaired.

V was clipped by 5 bases and J by 4 bases, with 12 bases between them. This CDR3 contains 13 residues. Germline V gene sequence: CDR1 SGHAT, CDR2 FQDESV (reference sequence). Points on this clonotype: Antigen: not known.

Separate cDNA molecules each had unique molecular identifiers attached to them. A single record per CDR3 protein comes from TCRdb applying MiXCR to the 5' RACE reads. Of roughly 63,000 distinct CDR3 sequences listed, 9.5% to 15% are singletons. General study results and limits: Private and CD4 specificities were missed by VDJdb matching, skewed to anti-spike CD8.

The TCR originated in an adult who was a healthcare worker with PCR-confirmed SARS-CoV-2 infection or an uninfected control (not recorded which). V and J are TRBV11-1 and TRBJ2-7, with D perhaps TRBD2 (5 bases). The sequencing sample was made of whole blood. The CDR3: CASSRQLVYEQYF. The CDR3 nucleotides are TGTGCCAGCAGCCGGCAACTAGTTTACGAGCAGTACTTC.